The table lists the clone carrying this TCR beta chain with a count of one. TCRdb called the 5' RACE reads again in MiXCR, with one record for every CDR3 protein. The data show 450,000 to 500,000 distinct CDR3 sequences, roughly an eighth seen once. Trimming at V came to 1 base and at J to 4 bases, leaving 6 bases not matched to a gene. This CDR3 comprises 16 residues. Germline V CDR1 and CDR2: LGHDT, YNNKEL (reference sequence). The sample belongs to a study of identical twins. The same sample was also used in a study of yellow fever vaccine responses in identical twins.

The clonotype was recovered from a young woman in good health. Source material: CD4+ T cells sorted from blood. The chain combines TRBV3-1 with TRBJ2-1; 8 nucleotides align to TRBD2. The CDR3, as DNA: TGTGCCAGCAGCCAAGTGTCTAGCGGGTTTTACAATGAGCAGTTCTTC. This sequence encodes CASSQVSSGFYNEQFF.